One sample yielded the 27 T cell receptor beta chains listed below, sequenced in a study of Graves' ophthalmopathy and Graves' hyperthyroidism. RNA transcripts yielded amplified TCR beta CDR3 regions. First-round RT-PCR with HTBI primers preceded a second-round multiplex PCR. TCRdb processed the multiplex PCR reads anew with MiXCR; each CDR3 protein has one entry. The sample shows about 480,000 distinct CDR3 sequences, around 15% of them seen only once. The sample consisted of blood. The receptors stem from a woman in her 30s with Graves' ophthalmopathy.

The sample holds many counts of this clonotype. This sequence joins TRBV13 and TRBJ2-5; tentative D call: TRBD1 (6 bases). CDR3 length equals 14 residues. Looked up from germline, CDR1 is PRHDT and CDR2 is FYEKMQ (reference sequence). Trimming took 3 bases from V and 2 from J, leaving 10 bases between them. This CDR3 is CASSFGQRQETQYF. CDR3 DNA sequence: TGTGCCAGCAGCTTCGGACAGCGACAAGAGACCCAGTACTTC.

This clonotype was seen repeatedly, ten times or more. The chain links TRBV2 to TRBJ1-2; D might be TRBD1 (5 bases). The CDR3 runs to 11 residues. Trimming stripped 9 bases from V and 4 bases from J, with 9 bases between. Germline V gene sequence: CDR1 SNHLY, CDR2 FYNNEI. CDR3 protein: CARRGAYGYTF. The CDR3, as DNA: TGTGCCAGGAGAGGGGCCTATGGCTACACCTTC. Drawing the rest from reference TRBV2 and TRBJ1-2, the complete variable domain is EPEVTQTPSHQVTQMGQEVILRCVPISNHLYFYWYRQILGQKVEFLVSFYNNEISEKSEIFDDQFSVERPDGSNFTLKIRSTKLEDSAMYFCARRGAYGYTFGSGTRLTVV.

A word on this clonotype: One base away lies a much larger clone, so this may be a sequencing read error. The chain couples TRBV9 to TRBJ1-2; D is perhaps TRBD1 (6 bases). Germline-derived CDR1 and CDR2 are SGDLS and YYNGEE. V lost 0 bases and J lost 6, with 15 bases in between. This CDR3 spans 15 amino acids. The DNA of the CDR3 is TGTGCCAGCAGCGTAGGGGTGCAGGGGTCCGATGGCTACACCTTC. Protein: CASSVGVQGSDGYTF.

This clonotype has a count of ten or more. The CDR3 is CAWSVLDYEQYF. For the CDR3, the DNA is TGTGCCTGGAGTGTACTTGACTACGAGCAGTACTTC. The chain is built from TRBV30 and TRBJ2-7; no firm D call. Germline V gene data show CDR1 as GTSNPN and CDR2 as SVGIG (reference sequence). The CDR3 extends over 12 amino acids. Trimming cost V 0 bases and J 3 bases, with 6 bases left between them.

This clonotype has at least ten counts. CDR3 amino acids: CASSAGKLIGGQYF. The CDR3 region has the DNA TGTGCCAGCAGTGCCGGGAAACTGATCGGTGGGCAGTACTTC. This chain joins TRBV27 and TRBJ2-7; maybe TRBD2 (5 bases). The germline V gene has CDR1 MNHEY and CDR2 SMNVEV (reference sequence). The CDR3 has 14 amino acids. V lost 5 bases and J 9 bases, leaving 20 bases between the germline ends.

At least ten counts were recorded for this clonotype. This rearrangement joins TRBV11-2 to TRBJ2-7, with a tentative D call TRBD1 (5 bases). The CDR3 has 13 amino acids. Trimming shortened V by 0 bases and J by 6 bases, and 9 bases separated the two germline ends. CDR1 and CDR2 (germline): SGHAT, FQNNGV. CDR3 sequence (DNA): TGTGCCAGCAGCTTAGATCGGCAGGGCGAGCAGTACTTC. Translating it yields CASSLDRQGEQYF.

This clonotype was recorded at least ten times. This chain joins TRBV5-1 and TRBJ1-5; no firm D call. CDR1 and CDR2 (germline): SGHRS, YFSETQ. CDR3 size: 13 residues. V dropped 0 bases and J dropped 10 bases, with 11 bases sitting between them. Here the CDR3 reads CASSLALGRPQHF. DNA of the CDR3: TGCGCCAGCAGCTTGGCTCTCGGCCGCCCCCAGCATTTT.

As regards this clonotype: A read error may be the cause here, since a much bigger clone is one base away. The chain is built from TRBV19 and TRBJ1-1, with a weak D call TRBD1 (6 bases). The CDR3 runs 14 residues. Germline values: CDR1 LNHDA, CDR2 SQIVND (reference sequence). The CDR3 loop is CDSSGQPGAQAAFF. The CDR3 DNA reads as TGTGACAGTAGTGGACAGCCAGGGGCGCAAGCGGCTTTCTTT.

This clonotype showed up just once. This chain connects TRBV20-1 to TRBJ1-2; D is unresolved. Trimming shortened V by 3 bases and J by 5 bases, and 10 bases separated the two germline ends. In germline, CDR1 is DFQATT, CDR2 SNEGSKA (reference sequence). The CDR3 is 12 residues long. CDR3 sequence reads: CSARDQWYGYTF. The CDR3 DNA is TGCAGTGCTAGGGACCAGTGGTATGGCTACACCTTC.

This clonotype was seen at least ten times. CDR3 DNA: TGTGCCTCACACGGGACGTATGGCTACACCTTC. Its protein product is CASHGTYGYTF. V and J are TRBV28 and TRBJ1-2; D is perhaps TRBD1 (5 bases). The CDR3 totals 11 residues. Trimming removed 11 bases from V and 5 bases from J, with 12 bases in between. Germline lookup yields CDR1 MDHEN and CDR2 SYDVKM.

This clonotype was counted at least ten times. The J gene is TRBJ1-1, the V gene TRBV20-1, with D tentatively TRBD1 (6 bases). CDR1 and CDR2 from the germline V gene are DFQATT and SNEGSKA (reference sequence). This CDR3 region has 12 residues. Trimming removed 6 bases at V and 1 base at J, with 9 bases between. CDR3 residues: CSAWDKNTEAFF. In nucleotides, the CDR3 is TGCAGTGCGTGGGACAAGAACACTGAAGCTTTCTTT.

This clonotype was counted ten times or more. The V and J genes are TRBV4-2 and TRBJ2-4; D gene uncertain. The CDR3 is 11 amino acids. The germline gives CDR1 LGHNA, CDR2 YNFKEQ. V shed 0 bases and J shed 10 bases, with 4 bases lying between them. The CDR3 protein is CASSQEGIQYF. CDR3 bases: TGTGCCAGCAGCCAAGAGGGGATTCAGTACTTC.

This CDR3 reads CASSGDRGRNEKLFF. In nucleotides, the CDR3 is TGTGCCAGCAGTGGGGACAGGGGGCGTAATGAAAAACTGTTTTTT. The chain couples TRBV28 to TRBJ1-4; 12 positions match TRBD1. Per the germline V gene, CDR1 is MDHEN and CDR2 is SYDVKM. There are 15 residues in the CDR3. The V segment lost 5 bases and the J segment 4 bases; nucleotides outside the gene matches: 2.

CDR3 amino acids: CASSEASGSYEQYF. In nucleotides, the CDR3 is TGCGCCAGCAGTGAGGCGAGCGGGAGTTACGAGCAGTACTTC. V gene TRBV10-2 combines with J gene TRBJ2-7; 8 bases match TRBD2. CDR1 and CDR2 from the germline V gene are WSHSY and SAAADI. V lost 2 bases to trimming and J lost 4 bases; unmatched junction nucleotides: 4. CDR3 length equals 14 residues.

V usage is TRBV12-3 or TRBV12-4 and J usage is TRBJ2-1, with a possible D match to TRBD2 (6 bases). The CDR3 spans 12 residues. V was cut by 5 bases and J by 13 bases, with 15 bases left in between. CDR3 in DNA: TGTGCCAGCAGTCCCGGGACTTTATACCAGTTCTTC. Protein sequence: CASSPGTLYQFF.

The chain employs TRBV9 and TRBJ1-1; 8 nucleotides line up with TRBD1. V shed 2 bases and J 5 bases; nucleotides not matched to a gene: 8. Germline CDR1 reads SGDLS; CDR2 reads YYNGEE. The CDR3 covers 15 residues. The CDR3 protein is CASSVLTGATTEAFF. The CDR3 coding sequence is TGTGCCAGCAGCGTCCTGACAGGGGCAACAACTGAAGCTTTCTTT.

This clonotype appeared a few times. V and J are TRBV4-1 and TRBJ2-7; D possibly corresponds to TRBD1 (5 bases). V shed 4 bases and J shed 3 bases, with 10 bases lying between them. CDR1 MGHRA and CDR2 YSYEKL come from the germline V gene. The CDR3 is 13 amino acids. CDR3 sequence: CASSPRQHYEQYF. CDR3 DNA: TGCGCCAGCAGCCCTAGACAGCACTACGAGCAGTACTTC.

The sample holds many counts of this clonotype. This chain connects TRBV12-3 or TRBV12-4 to TRBJ2-2; D unclear. V was pared by 2 bases and J by 0 bases, with 1 base between. The CDR3 contains 13 residues. CDR3 DNA: TGTGCCAGCAGTTTATCGAACACCGGGGAGCTGTTTTTT. It codes for CASSLSNTGELFF.

This clonotype was seen more than once but under ten times. J is TRBJ2-7 and V is TRBV12-3 or TRBV12-4; TRBD1 matches 10 bases. CDR3 length equals 15 residues. Trimming cost V 6 bases and J 4 bases; bases outside gene matches: 9. For the CDR3, the DNA is TGTGCCAGCAGCACTGACAGGGGACAGGGGTACGAGCAGTACTTC. Encoded protein: CASSTDRGQGYEQYF.

This clonotype was recorded many times. The chain has TRBV27 and TRBJ2-2; the match to TRBD2 covers 8 bases. The V and J ends lost 9 bases and 6 bases, in that order; junction bases with no gene match: 18. The CDR3 extends over 17 amino acids. Germline values: CDR1 MNHEY, CDR2 SMNVEV (reference sequence). In nucleotides, the CDR3 is TGTGCCAGTTTCGGGGCGGCGGGAGGCCTTCTTCCCGGGGAGCTGTTTTTT. Encoded protein: CASFGAAGGLLPGELFF.

This clonotype was observed many times. The J gene is TRBJ1-5, the V gene TRBV2, with 8 positions matching TRBD1. Germline CDR1 reads SNHLY; CDR2 reads FYNNEI. J gave up 4 bases and V 6 bases, and 5 bases lay outside the gene matches. CDR3 size: 14 residues. DNA of the CDR3: TGTGCCAGCAGGGAGACAGGGGATAATCAGCCCCAGCATTTT. Translation: CASRETGDNQPQHF.

This clonotype was observed at least ten times. The J gene is TRBJ1-1, the V gene TRBV6-2 or TRBV6-3; D unresolved. V was pared by 2 bases and J by 1 base, with 8 bases between. Germline CDR1 MNHEY, CDR2 SVGEGT. This CDR3 comprises 14 residues. The CDR3 sequence is CASSYAYKNTEAFF. The CDR3 nucleotides read TGTGCCAGCAGTTACGCCTACAAGAACACTGAAGCTTTCTTT.

This clonotype was recorded at least ten times. The J gene is TRBJ2-7, the V gene TRBV11-1; D is perhaps TRBD2 (5 bases). V lost 4 bases, J lost 5 bases, and 18 bases lay in between. The length of the CDR3 is 15 residues. Germline CDR1 reads SGHAT; CDR2 reads FQDESV (reference sequence). CDR3 in amino acids: CASSSAASSRDEQYF. CDR3 coding DNA: TGTGCCAGCAGCTCGGCGGCTAGCTCGAGGGACGAGCAGTACTTC.

Ten or more counts support this clonotype. The chain's CDR3 is CATSRDLASTGELFF. Here the CDR3 DNA reads TGTGCCACCAGCAGAGATCTAGCGAGCACCGGGGAGCTGTTTTTT. The chain is built from TRBV15 and TRBJ2-2; TRBD2 is a possible D gene (6 bases). V lost 0 bases to trimming and J lost 4 bases, with 9 bases between them. The length of the CDR3 is 15 residues. Looked up from germline, CDR1 is LNHNV and CDR2 is YYDKDF (reference sequence). The whole variable domain, remainder taken from reference TRBV15 and TRBJ2-2, is DAMVIQNPRYQVTQFGKPVTLSCSQTLNHNVMYWYQQKSSQAPKLLFHYYDKDFNNEADTPDNFQSRRPNTSFCFLDIRSPGLGDTAMYLCATSRDLASTGELFFGEGSRLTVL.

The sample holds a few counts of this clonotype. This sequence joins TRBV4-2 and TRBJ2-7, with D perhaps TRBD1 (6 bases). This CDR3 has 15 residues. CDR1 and CDR2 from the germline V gene are LGHNA and YNFKEQ. Deletions cut 1 base from V and 2 bases from J, with 12 bases between. The CDR3 region is CASSQAWQGPYEQYF. CDR3 nucleotide sequence: TGTGCCAGCAGCCAAGCATGGCAGGGGCCCTACGAGCAGTACTTC.

This clonotype was counted many times. The chain recombines TRBV19 with TRBJ1-1, with a weak D call TRBD1 (6 bases). Trimming removed 1 base from V and 0 bases from J, with 12 bases in between. The V gene's germline CDR1 is LNHDA and CDR2 SQIVND (reference sequence). The CDR3 consists of 16 residues. The chain's CDR3 is CASSIVPGAVNTEAFF. The CDR3 coding sequence is TGTGCCAGTAGTATAGTCCCGGGGGCAGTGAACACTGAAGCTTTCTTT.

The chain employs TRBV5-1 and TRBJ2-7; D gene unclear. The CDR3 is made up of 16 amino acids. V was trimmed by 0 bases and J by 3 bases, leaving 16 bases between them. CDR1 and CDR2 (germline): SGHRS, YFSETQ. The CDR3 nucleotides read TGCGCCAGCAGCTTGGTGGGCCTTGGGTTTAACTACGAGCAGTACTTC. This encodes CASSLVGLGFNYEQYF.